The T cell receptor (beta chain) described here comes from a study of blood T cell repertoires in COVID-19 (TCRdb year 2020). For the wider study: Samples covering the acute and convalescent phases of COVID-19 were provided by collaborators in the United States, Italy and Spain. The material from the prospective study consisted of cDNA or gDNA derived from T cells, B-cell-depleted T cells, or PBMCs. Subjects who had been exposed to COVID-19, were actively infected with it, or had recovered from it provided the deeply sampled blood TCRbeta repertoires that made up the dataset. The repertoires were released in a freely available public database intended as a resource for research on the immune response to SARS-CoV-2. The samples were drawn from the first 160 participants of the ongoing ImmuneRACE study and from 1,200 or so subjects provided by 6 global collaborators. Nearly every sample came with metadata listing a de-identified subject ID, COVID-19 status, age in years and sex. Where available, HLA class I and class II types were taken from metadata supplied by the sample provider and were not determined by assay-based typing. Paper-wide results and their limitations: How much clinical and demographic metadata was included differed by source and by participant, and the metadata was provided uncurated.

TCRbeta CDR3 regions were amplified from genomic DNA by means of the immunoSEQ Assay, a bias-controlled multiplex PCR. Per the original workflow: Nucleated cell counts per sample were estimated from amplification of reference gene primers within the assay. To quantify the absolute abundance of each unique TCRbeta CDR3 rearrangement, sequence reads were collapsed and filtered. For each sample, productive Simpson clonality was calculated as the square root of Simpson's diversity index across productive rearrangements. This is the immuneACCESS table as TCRdb keeps it, with only in-frame sequences that have V and J called. A part of the clones is gone; compared with another copy, unresolved V genes explain less than half, and the rest is unexplained. V and J calls and clone size come straight from that table; D and trimming were deduced from the DNA. The sample data list about 290,000 clones, and just under 90% of these were observed just once. Jointly, the top ten make up around 10% of the sample.

At one collaborating source in Seattle, patients were enrolled during active infection and were followed longitudinally through the course of disease. Each collaborating institution followed its own protocols to collect whole blood in K2EDTA tubes. For TCRbeta analysis, collaborators shipped samples in one of three forms: frozen whole blood, isolated PBMCs, or DNA extracted from either of those sample types. Counted from cysteine to phenylalanine, this CDR3 has 14 amino acids. Only the CDR3 part of the read is kept: 42 bases, read in frame from the first base. Per the germline V gene, SGHRS is the CDR1 and YFSETQ is the CDR2. V gives up 4 bases and J gives up 8 bases, and the segment between their germline ends measures 16 bases. About this clone: The antigen it binds to is not known. It has no much larger one-base neighbor in the sample; base qualities were not kept.

Sequencing used peripheral blood. The TCR was taken from a woman aged 25-40 years with COVID-19, enrolled during active disease. Recombination joined TRBV5-1 with TRBJ2-1, with the D segment identity uncertain. CDR3 reads: CASSLKIHGDEQFF. The DNA sequence reads TGCGCCAGCAGCCTAAAAATTCACGGAGATGAGCAGTTCTTC.